The rows below give T cell receptor beta chains drawn from one sample of a study of graft-versus-host responses after intestinal transplantation. No antigen has been identified for these receptors. The protocol was immunoSEQ multiplex PCR, while the TCRdb copy is restricted to in-frame clones and leaves out a portion. The sample includes 90,000 to 120,000 clones, about 91% of them seen just once. Sequenced material: unstimulated CD4+ T cells sorted from spleen or lymph node cells, taken before transplant. These receptors were collected from a human donor who was the organ donor for an intestinal transplant. Each CDR3 is given with its conserved first and last residue. A D gene is named only where the DNA matches it firmly.

>14|NA|TRBV6-5|TRBJ2-7
CASNPQGPSYEQYF
>16|NA|TRBV4-1|TRBJ1-1
CASSQEEPRVNTEAFF
>14|NA|TRBV5-1|NA
CASSLVVSPYEQYF
>14|TRBD1|TRBV6-6|TRBJ1-5
CASRGQGGDQPQHF
>14|NA|TRBV5-1|TRBJ1-4
CASGEGDANEKLFF
>14|NA|TRBV19|TRBJ1-5
CASTTDRLNQPQHF
>17|NA|TRBV2|TRBJ1-5
CASSEQGTAHSNQPQHF
>15|NA|TRBV6-6|TRBJ2-5
CASSYPRTDQETQYF
>15|NA|TRBV7-9|TRBJ1-6
CASSLGTARNSPLHF
>11|NA|TRBV5-1|TRBJ2-1
CASSWYHEQFF
>17|NA|TRBV18|TRBJ1-6
CASSPPDLGIGNSPLHF
>14|NA|TRBV27|TRBJ2-7
CATSASRLYYEQYF
>14|NA|TRBV7-2|TRBJ2-3
CASSLIGARDTQYF
>13|NA|TRBV6-6|TRBJ2-5
CASSFQGRETQYF
>14|NA|TRBV6-5|TRBJ1-6
CASSLRGSNSPLHF
>13|NA|TRBV11-2|TRBJ2-3
CASRTMSTDTQYF
>15|TRBD1|TRBV6-1|TRBJ2-1
CASSAGTVAYNEQFF
>15|TRBD1|TRBV6-1|TRBJ2-1
CASSVGQGVRNEQFF
>15|NA|TRBV6-5|TRBJ2-7
CASSYSINSLYEQYF
>12|NA|TRBV14|TRBJ2-3
CASSQVTNTQYF
>17|TRBD1|TRBV7-3|TRBJ2-2
CASTNRRDRVHTGELFF
>12|NA|TRBV27|TRBJ2-6
CASKSGANVLTF
>12|NA|TRBV27|TRBJ1-4
CASTPVREKLFF
>14|TRBD1|TRBV6-1|TRBJ2-7
CASSWRDRTYEQYF
>16|TRBD1|TRBV7-9|TRBJ2-2
CASSLSGQGFTGELFF
>13|TRBD1|TRBV18|TRBJ1-4
CASSPDRVEKLFF
>13|NA|TRBV6-5|TRBJ1-2
CASSRQENYGYTF
>16|TRBD2|TRBV28|TRBJ2-1
CASSYSGSSSYNEQFF
>15|TRBD1|TRBV19|TRBJ1-1
CASSVHPGTDTEAFF
>16|NA|TRBV19|TRBJ1-4
CASSTMKHVANEKLFF
>18|TRBD2|TRBV4-3|TRBJ2-2
CASSQGPGGGADTGELFF
>15|NA|TRBV15|TRBJ2-1
CATSRDGGHYNEQFF
>15|NA|TRBV6-1|TRBJ1-1
CASSSKGTANTEAFF
>15|NA|TRBV2|TRBJ2-5
CASSEDRGTYWTQYF
>13|NA|TRBV6-5|TRBJ2-7
CASNRPGTYEQYF
>12|NA|TRBV6-1|TRBJ1-1
CATRTANTEAFF
>11|NA|TRBV19|TRBJ1-1
CATLHRAEAFF
>12|NA|TRBV18|TRBJ1-1
CASSPQGTEAFF
>13|NA|TRBV9|TRBJ1-1
CASSVDLNTEAFF